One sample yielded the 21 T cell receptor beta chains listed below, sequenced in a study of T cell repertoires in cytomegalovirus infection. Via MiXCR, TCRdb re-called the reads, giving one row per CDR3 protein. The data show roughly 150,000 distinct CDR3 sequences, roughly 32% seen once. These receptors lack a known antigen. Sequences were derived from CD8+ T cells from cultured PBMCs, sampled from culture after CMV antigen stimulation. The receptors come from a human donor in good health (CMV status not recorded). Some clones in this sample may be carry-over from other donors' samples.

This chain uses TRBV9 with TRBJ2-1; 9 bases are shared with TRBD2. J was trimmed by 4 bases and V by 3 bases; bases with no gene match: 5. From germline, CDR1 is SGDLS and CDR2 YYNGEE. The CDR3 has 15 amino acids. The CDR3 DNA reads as TGTGCCAGCAGCGAAGGAGCGGGGGGATACAATGAGCAGTTCTTC. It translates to CASSEGAGGYNEQFF.

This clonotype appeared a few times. The CDR3 DNA is TGCAGTGCTAGAGATTCGCGAGTGACAGATACGCAGTATTTT. This gives the protein CSARDSRVTDTQYF. The chain links TRBV20-1 to TRBJ2-3; D unclear. Germline values: CDR1 DFQATT, CDR2 SNEGSKA (reference sequence). The CDR3 extends over 14 amino acids. V lost 0 bases and J lost 3, with 10 bases in between.

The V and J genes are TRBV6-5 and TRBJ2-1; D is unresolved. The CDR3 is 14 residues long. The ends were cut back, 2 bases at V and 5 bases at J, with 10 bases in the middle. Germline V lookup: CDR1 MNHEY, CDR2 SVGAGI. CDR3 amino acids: CASSYRDEDNEQFF. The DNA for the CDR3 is TGTGCCAGCAGTTACAGAGACGAGGACAATGAGCAGTTCTTC.

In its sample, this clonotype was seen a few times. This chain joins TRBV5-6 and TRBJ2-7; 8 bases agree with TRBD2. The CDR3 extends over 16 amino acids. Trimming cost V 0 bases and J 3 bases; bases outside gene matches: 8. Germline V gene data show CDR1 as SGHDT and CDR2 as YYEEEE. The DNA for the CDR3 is TGTGCCAGCAGCTTGGACCTCGGGAGGGATCTCTACGAGCAGTACTTC. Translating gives CASSLDLGRDLYEQYF.

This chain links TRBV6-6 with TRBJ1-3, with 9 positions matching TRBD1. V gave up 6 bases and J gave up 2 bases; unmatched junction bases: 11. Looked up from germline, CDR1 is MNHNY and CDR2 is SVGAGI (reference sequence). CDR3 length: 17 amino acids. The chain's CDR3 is CASSRGETGGAGNTIYF. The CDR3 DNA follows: TGTGCCAGCAGCCGCGGCGAAACAGGGGGCGCTGGAAACACCATATATTTT.

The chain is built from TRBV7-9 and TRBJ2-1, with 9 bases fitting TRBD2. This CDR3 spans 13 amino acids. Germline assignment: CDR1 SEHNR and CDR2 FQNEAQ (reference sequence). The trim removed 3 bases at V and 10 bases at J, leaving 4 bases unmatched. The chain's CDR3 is CASSLRGGLEQFF. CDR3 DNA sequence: TGTGCCAGCAGCTTGCGGGGGGGATTGGAGCAGTTCTTC.

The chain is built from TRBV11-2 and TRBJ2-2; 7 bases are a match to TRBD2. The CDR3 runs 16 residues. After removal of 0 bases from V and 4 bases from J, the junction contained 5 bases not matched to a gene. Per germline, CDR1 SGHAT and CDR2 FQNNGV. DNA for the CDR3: TGTGCCAGCAGCTTAGAAGCGGGGTCGGGCACCGGGGAGCTGTTTTTT. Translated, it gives CASSLEAGSGTGELFF. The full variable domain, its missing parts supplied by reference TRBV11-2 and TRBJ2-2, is EAGVAQSPRYKIIEKRQSVAFWCNPISGHATLYWYQQILGQGPKLLIQFQNNGVVDDSQLPKDRFSAERLKGVDSTLKIQPAKLEDSAVYLCASSLEAGSGTGELFFGEGSRLTVL.

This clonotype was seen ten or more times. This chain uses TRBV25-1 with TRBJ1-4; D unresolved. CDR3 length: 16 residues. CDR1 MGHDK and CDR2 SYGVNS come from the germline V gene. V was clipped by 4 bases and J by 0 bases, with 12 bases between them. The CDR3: CASSGTGRATNEKLFF. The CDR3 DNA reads TGTGCCAGCAGTGGTACGGGCCGCGCAACTAATGAAAAACTGTTTTTT.

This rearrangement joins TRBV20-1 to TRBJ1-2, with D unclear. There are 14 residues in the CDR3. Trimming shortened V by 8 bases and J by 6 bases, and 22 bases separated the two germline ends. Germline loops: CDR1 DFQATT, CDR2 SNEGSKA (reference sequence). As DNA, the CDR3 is TGCAGTCCGCTAGAGCAGGCTCCAACGGATGGCTACACCTTC. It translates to CSPLEQAPTDGYTF.

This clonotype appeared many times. CDR3 sequence: CASTPLFGTSGGPLYNEQFF. In DNA, the CDR3 is TGTGCCAGCACCCCTCTCTTTGGGACTAGCGGGGGGCCCCTCTACAATGAGCAGTTCTTC. The chain has TRBV28 and TRBJ2-1; 15 nucleotides match TRBD2. Germline CDR1 MDHEN, CDR2 SYDVKM. CDR3 size: 20 residues. V shed 7 bases and J 3 bases; nucleotides not matched to a gene: 16.

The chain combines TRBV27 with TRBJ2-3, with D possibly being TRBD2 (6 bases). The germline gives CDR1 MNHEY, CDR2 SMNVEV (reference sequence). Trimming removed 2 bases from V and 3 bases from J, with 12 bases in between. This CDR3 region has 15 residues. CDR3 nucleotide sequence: TGTGCCAGCAGTTTAGGGGGGATATGGACAGATACGCAGTATTTT. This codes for CASSLGGIWTDTQYF.

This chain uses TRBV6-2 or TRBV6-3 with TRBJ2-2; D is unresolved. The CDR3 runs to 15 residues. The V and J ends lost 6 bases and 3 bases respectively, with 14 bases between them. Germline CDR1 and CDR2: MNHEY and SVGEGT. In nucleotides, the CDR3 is TGTGCCAGCAGCCCCCGGGCGCCGGACACCGGGGAGCTGTTTTTT. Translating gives CASSPRAPDTGELFF.

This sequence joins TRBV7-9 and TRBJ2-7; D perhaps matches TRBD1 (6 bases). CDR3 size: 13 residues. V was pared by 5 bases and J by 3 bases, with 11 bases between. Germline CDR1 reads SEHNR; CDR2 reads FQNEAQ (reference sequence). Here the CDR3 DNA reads TGTGCCAGCAGCCTGGGACACCTCTACGAGCAGTACTTC. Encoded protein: CASSLGHLYEQYF.

The CDR3: CASSLDVAYNEQFF. The CDR3 DNA sequence: TGTGCCAGCAGTTTGGACGTTGCCTACAATGAGCAGTTCTTC. This sequence joins TRBV12-3 or TRBV12-4 and TRBJ2-1; D is uncertain. V shed 3 bases and J shed 2 bases, with 8 bases lying between them. The CDR3 runs to 14 residues.

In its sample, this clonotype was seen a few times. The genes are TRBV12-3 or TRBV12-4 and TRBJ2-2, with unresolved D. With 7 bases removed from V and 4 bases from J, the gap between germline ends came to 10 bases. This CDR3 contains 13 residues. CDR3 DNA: TGTGCCAGCACGCCAGGAGTCACCGGGGAGCTGTTTTTT. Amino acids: CASTPGVTGELFF.

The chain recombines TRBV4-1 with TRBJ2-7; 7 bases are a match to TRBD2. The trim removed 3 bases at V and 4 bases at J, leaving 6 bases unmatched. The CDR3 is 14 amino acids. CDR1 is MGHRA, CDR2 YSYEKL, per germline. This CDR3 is CASSHQRGGYEQYF. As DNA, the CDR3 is TGCGCCAGCAGCCACCAGCGGGGTGGGTACGAGCAGTACTTC.

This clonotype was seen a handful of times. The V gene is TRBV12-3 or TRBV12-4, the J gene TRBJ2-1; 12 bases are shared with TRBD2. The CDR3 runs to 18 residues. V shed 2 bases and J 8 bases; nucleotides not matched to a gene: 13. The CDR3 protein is CASSLRPPLAGGLDEQFF. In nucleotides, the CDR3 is TGTGCCAGCAGTTTACGCCCCCCTCTAGCGGGGGGGCTGGATGAGCAGTTCTTC.

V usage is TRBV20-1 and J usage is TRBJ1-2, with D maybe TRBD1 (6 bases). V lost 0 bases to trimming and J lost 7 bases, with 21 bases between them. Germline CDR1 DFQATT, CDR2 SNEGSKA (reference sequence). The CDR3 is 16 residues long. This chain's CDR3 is CSARDPTGPRQSGYTF. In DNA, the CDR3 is TGCAGTGCTAGAGATCCGACAGGACCCAGGCAAAGTGGCTACACCTTC.

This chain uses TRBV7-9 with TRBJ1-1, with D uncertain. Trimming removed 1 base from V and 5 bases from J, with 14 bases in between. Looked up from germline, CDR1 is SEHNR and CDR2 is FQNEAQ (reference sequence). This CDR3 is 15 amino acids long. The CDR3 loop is CASSLGRLSGTEAFF. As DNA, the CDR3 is TGTGCCAGCAGCTTAGGAAGGCTCTCGGGGACTGAAGCTTTCTTT.

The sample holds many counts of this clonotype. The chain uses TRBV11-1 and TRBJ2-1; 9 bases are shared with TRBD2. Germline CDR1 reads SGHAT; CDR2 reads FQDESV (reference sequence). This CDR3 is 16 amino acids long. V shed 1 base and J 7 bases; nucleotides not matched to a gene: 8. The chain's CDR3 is CASSLGAGGQRNEQFF. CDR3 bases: TGTGCCAGCAGCTTAGGAGCGGGGGGCCAGAGGAATGAGCAGTTCTTC.

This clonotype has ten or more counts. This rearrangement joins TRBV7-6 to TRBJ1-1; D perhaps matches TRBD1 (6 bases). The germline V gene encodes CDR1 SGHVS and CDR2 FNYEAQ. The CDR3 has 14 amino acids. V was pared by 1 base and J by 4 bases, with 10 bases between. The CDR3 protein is CASSLGGPRTEAFF. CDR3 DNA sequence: TGTGCCAGCAGCTTAGGGGGGCCGCGCACTGAAGCTTTCTTT.